The 19 T cell receptor beta chains below come from one sample, sequenced in a study of blood T cells in healthy people across ages. Through a sample-barcoded 5' primer and a J-beta primer mix, a second PCR was run for 7 to 11 cycles. TCRdb passed the 5' RACE reads through MiXCR, listing each CDR3 protein once. The sample includes about 720,000 distinct CDR3 sequences, 22% of them seen just once. The sequencing input was blood. Source of these receptors: a man in his sixties or seventies in good health.

The V gene is TRBV11-2, the J gene TRBJ1-1, with D maybe TRBD1 (5 bases). The CDR3 has 21 residues. Germline V gene lookup returns CDR1 SGHAT and CDR2 FQNNGV. Trimming removed 1 base at V and 1 base at J, with 28 bases between. Written as DNA, the CDR3 is TGTGCCAGCAGCTTAGGGAGGGGAACACTGAAGCTTGGTCAGGGGAACACTGAAGCTTTCTTT. Its translation: CASSLGRGTLKLGQGNTEAFF.

The chain links TRBV7-3 to TRBJ2-1, with 8 bases identical to TRBD2. Unmatched junction bases numbered 8, after V lost 1 base and J lost 9 bases. CDR3 size: 15 residues. Germline loops: CDR1 SGHTA, CDR2 FQGTGA. This CDR3 is CASSLMGLDGGEQFF. The CDR3 nucleotides are TGTGCCAGCAGCTTAATGGGACTAGATGGCGGTGAGCAGTTCTTC.

The V gene is TRBV20-1, the J gene TRBJ2-7, with 8 bases aligning to TRBD1. Per germline, CDR1 DFQATT and CDR2 SNEGSKA (reference sequence). The CDR3 runs 15 residues. Germline trimming cut 5 bases from V and 0 bases from J; bases unmatched to any gene: 9. The CDR3 coding sequence is TGCAGTGCTCAATCCCCGGGACAGGCCTCCTACGAGCAGTACTTC. Translating gives CSAQSPGQASYEQYF.

This chain's CDR3 is CASSSLLLSNEQYV. CDR3 DNA: TGTGCCAGCAGTTCACTCCTCTTGTCCAACGAGCAGTACGTC. The chain recombines TRBV6-5 with TRBJ2-7, with no clear D. This CDR3 comprises 14 residues. CDR1 MNHEY and CDR2 SVGAGI come from the germline V gene. Trimming stripped 4 bases from V and 5 bases from J, with 15 bases between.

This clonotype was picked up one time. The chain is built from TRBV12-3 or TRBV12-4 and TRBJ1-1, with D hard to call. CDR3 length: 13 amino acids. V lost 4 bases and J lost 4, with 10 bases in between. This CDR3 is CASSSIEGTEAFF. Written as DNA, the CDR3 is TGTGCCAGCAGTTCGATCGAGGGCACTGAAGCTTTCTTT.

This clonotype was detected many times. The CDR3 bases are TGTGCCAGCAGCGTAGCGGGGTATGGGACAGATACGCAGTATTTT. Translation: CASSVAGYGTDTQYF. This chain links TRBV9 with TRBJ2-3, with D possibly matching TRBD2 (5 bases). The germline V gene has CDR1 SGDLS and CDR2 YYNGEE. The CDR3 covers 15 residues. Trimming took 0 bases from V and 3 from J, leaving 11 bases between them. The full variable domain, its missing parts supplied by reference TRBV9 and TRBJ2-3, is DSGVTQTPKHLITATGQRVTLRCSPRSGDLSVYWYQQSLDQGLQFLIQYYNGEERAKGNILERFSAQQFPDLHSELNLSSLELGDSALYFCASSVAGYGTDTQYFGPGTRLTVL.

This clonotype has ten or more counts. The chain joins TRBV4-1 to TRBJ2-5, with 7 bases that match TRBD2. Germline values: CDR1 MGHRA, CDR2 YSYEKL. The V gene end was trimmed by 3 bases and the J gene end by 4 bases; junction bases not matched to a gene: 14. This CDR3 contains 17 residues. The CDR3 here is CASSHDPHRGVGETQYF. The CDR3 bases are TGCGCCAGCAGCCATGACCCACACCGGGGGGTAGGAGAGACCCAGTACTTC.

Only a few counts were recorded for this clonotype. CDR3 amino acids: CASGASPGQGPHEQYF. CDR3 coding DNA: TGCGCCAGCGGCGCCTCCCCGGGACAGGGTCCCCACGAGCAGTACTTC. The rearrangement joins TRBV5-1 to TRBJ2-5, with 9 positions matching TRBD1. TRBJ2-7 explains the end of the DNA better; the J call may be wrong. The CDR3 extends over 16 amino acids. Germline V gives CDR1 SGHRS, CDR2 YFSETQ.

The chain employs TRBV30 and TRBJ2-3; D tentatively reads TRBD1 or TRBD2 (5 bases each). The germline V gene has CDR1 GTSNPN and CDR2 SVGIG (reference sequence). The CDR3 totals 14 residues. V lost 2 bases to trimming and J lost 2 bases, with 11 bases between them. CDR3 DNA sequence: TGTGCCTGGAGTCTCCGGGACCTCACAGATACGCAGTATTTT. Translating gives CAWSLRDLTDTQYF.

V gene TRBV5-6 combines with J gene TRBJ2-2; possible D gene TRBD1, 5 bases. From germline, CDR1 is SGHDT and CDR2 YYEEEE. The V end lost 7 bases, the J end lost 6 bases, and 16 bases lay between the germline ends. This CDR3 is built from 14 residues. CDR3 in amino acids: CASHPGSGAGELFF. DNA of the CDR3: TGTGCCAGCCACCCAGGGTCGGGCGCCGGGGAGCTGTTTTTT.

The chain couples TRBV5-1 to TRBJ2-5, with D maybe TRBD2 (6 bases). The ends were cut back, 0 bases at V and 2 bases at J, with 17 bases in the middle. CDR1 SGHRS and CDR2 YFSETQ come from the germline V gene. This CDR3 region has 17 residues. CDR3 sequence: CASSLGVWDWRQETQYF. The CDR3 DNA follows: TGCGCCAGCAGCTTGGGAGTCTGGGACTGGCGGCAAGAGACCCAGTACTTC.

This clonotype was counted a few times. The chain has TRBV7-2 and TRBJ2-7; 11 bases line up with TRBD2. Trimming took 4 bases from V and 0 from J; bases not matched to a gene: 11. CDR3 length: 18 amino acids. Germline CDR1 and CDR2: SGHTA and FQGNSA. The CDR3 loop is CASSSGLADSSISYEQYF. The CDR3 region has the DNA TGTGCCAGCAGCTCGGGACTAGCGGATTCAAGCATCTCCTACGAGCAGTACTTC.

The CDR3 sequence is CASRKGLAEGDTQYF. The CDR3 DNA reads as TGTGCCAGCAGAAAGGGACTAGCAGAGGGAGATACGCAGTATTTT. The V gene is TRBV2, the J gene TRBJ2-3; 9 bases are a match to TRBD2. The ends lost 6 bases at V and 5 bases at J; junction bases unmatched: 9. This CDR3 contains 15 residues. Germline lookup yields CDR1 SNHLY and CDR2 FYNNEI.

In the case of this clonotype: The junction does not match germline at one end; this may be a read error. The rearrangement links TRBV30 to TRBJ1-2, with D perhaps matching TRBD1 (5 bases). This CDR3 has 8 residues. The germline CDR1 and CDR2 sequences are GTSNPN and SVGIG (reference sequence). The CDR3 DNA is TGTGCCTGGAGGACGGGGGCCTTC. It codes for CAWRTGAF.

The chain has TRBV6-6 and TRBJ2-5, with D tentatively TRBD2 (6 bases). The germline CDR1 and CDR2 sequences are MNHNY and SVGAGI (reference sequence). This CDR3 has 14 residues. Trimming took 0 bases from V and 10 from J, leaving 15 bases between them. CDR3 bases: TGTGCCAGCAGTTACTCGAAGGTAGCGCGGGACCAGTACTTC. As protein: CASSYSKVARDQYF.

This clonotype was counted only a few times. The genes are TRBV7-2 and TRBJ1-3; tentatively, D is TRBD1 (5 bases). Germline CDR1 reads SGHTA; CDR2 reads FQGNSA. V was pared by 4 bases and J by 3 bases, with 13 bases between. The CDR3 runs 15 residues. The CDR3 region has the DNA TGTGCCAGCAGCTCTCGGCCTAGGGGTGGAAACACCATATATTTT. Protein product: CASSSRPRGGNTIYF.

The chain combines TRBV12-3 or TRBV12-4 with TRBJ2-3; maybe TRBD1 (6 bases). This CDR3 comprises 15 residues. Trimming cost V 4 bases and J 4 bases, with 15 bases left between them. CDR3 DNA sequence: TGTGCCAGCAGTTCCCACAGGGTCGGCGCAGATACGCAGTATTTT. Translation gives CASSSHRVGADTQYF.

This sequence joins TRBV28 and TRBJ1-2; perhaps TRBD1 as D (5 bases). The CDR3 consists of 13 residues. CDR1 MDHEN and CDR2 SYDVKM come from the germline V gene. V was trimmed by 6 bases and J by 6 bases, leaving 14 bases between them. CDR3 residues: CASSPRGVDGYTF. DNA for the CDR3: TGTGCCAGCAGCCCCAGAGGGGTGGATGGCTACACCTTC.

This clonotype has just a few counts. The chain is built from TRBV2 and TRBJ1-1; a weak D match, TRBD1 (5 bases). Trimming took 3 bases from V and 1 from J, leaving 12 bases between them. CDR1 is SNHLY and CDR2 is FYNNEI in the germline V gene. This CDR3 has 15 amino acids. The CDR3 nucleotides are TGTGCCAGCAGTGATGGGCGGGGCCCGAACACTGAAGCTTTCTTT. Amino acids: CASSDGRGPNTEAFF.